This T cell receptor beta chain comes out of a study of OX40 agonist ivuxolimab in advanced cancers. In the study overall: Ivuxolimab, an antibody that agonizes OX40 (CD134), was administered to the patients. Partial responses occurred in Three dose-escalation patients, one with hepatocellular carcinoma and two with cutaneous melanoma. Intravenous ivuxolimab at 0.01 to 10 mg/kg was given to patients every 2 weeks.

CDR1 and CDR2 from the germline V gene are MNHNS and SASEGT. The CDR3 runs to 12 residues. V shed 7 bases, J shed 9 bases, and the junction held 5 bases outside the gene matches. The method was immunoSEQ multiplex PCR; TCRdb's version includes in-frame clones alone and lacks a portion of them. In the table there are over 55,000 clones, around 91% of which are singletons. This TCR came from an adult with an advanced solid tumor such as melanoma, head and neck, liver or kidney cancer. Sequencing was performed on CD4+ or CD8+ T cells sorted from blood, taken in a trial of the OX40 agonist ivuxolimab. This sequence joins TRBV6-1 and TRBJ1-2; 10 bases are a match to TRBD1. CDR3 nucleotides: TGTGCCAGCACCCCGGGACAGGGGCGCTACACCTTC. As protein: CASTPGQGRYTF.